A selection of T cell receptor beta chains follows, all from one sample in a study of T cell repertoires in cytomegalovirus infection. TCRdb processed the reads anew with MiXCR; each CDR3 protein has one entry. The sample has 650,000 to 900,000 distinct CDR3 sequences; around a third are singletons. Their target antigens are unknown. The sequenced sample was cultured CD8+ T cells from PBMCs, obtained from culture after CMV antigen stimulation. The receptors here all came from a human donor in good health (CMV status not recorded). Some clones in this sample may be carry-over from other donors' samples. Both conserved end residues are part of each CDR3. The D gene is left open where the match is weak. Size is omitted from some rows. Given values are once, few, many or a class for expanded clones.

j_call v_call d_call clone_size cdr3_nt cdr3_aa
TRBJ2-3 TRBV28 - - TGTGCCAGCAGCAGGGGGGATAGCACAGATACGCAGTATTTT CASSRGDSTDTQYF
TRBJ1-5 TRBV19 - many TGTGCCAGTATCCCTACTGGGAGGGGAGGGGACCAGCCCCAGCATTTT CASIPTGRGGDQPQHF
TRBJ1-1 TRBV6-6 - - TGTGCCAGCAGTTACTCGGTGACCGCCGGGATTTACACTGAAGCTTTCTTT CASSYSVTAGIYTEAFF
TRBJ2-7 TRBV9 - once TGTGCCAGCAGCGCGGACAAATCCGAGCAGTACTTC CASSADKSEQYF
TRBJ2-1 TRBV4-1 TRBD2 - TGCGCCAGCAGCCCGCGACTAGCCATCAATGAGCAGTTCTTC CASSPRLAINEQFF
TRBJ2-7 TRBV4-1 - few TGCGCCAGCAGCCAACAACTCGGAACACACTCCTACGAGCAGTACTTC CASSQQLGTHSYEQYF
TRBJ2-5 TRBV6-2/TRBV6-3 TRBD2 many TGTGCCAGCAGTTCCATAGCGGGGGGCCCAGGGACCCAGTACTTC CASSSIAGGPGTQYF
TRBJ2-2 TRBV2 TRBD2 few TGTGCCACCCGGCTAGCGGGGACCGGGGAGCTGTTTTTT CATRLAGTGELFF
TRBJ2-1 TRBV3-1 TRBD2 - TGTGCCAGCAGCTCCTTAGCGGGGGGAGTGGACAATGAGCAGTTCTTC CASSSLAGGVDNEQFF
TRBJ2-7 TRBV27 TRBD1 - TGTGCCAGCAGTCGGCGACAGGGAAGAGCTAGGGAAGAGCAGTACTTC CASSRRQGRAREEQYF
TRBJ2-5 TRBV7-8 - - TGTGCCAGCAGCTCCATCCAGGGGCGACGGGAGACCCAGTACTTC CASSSIQGRRETQYF
TRBJ1-1 TRBV7-4 - few TGTGCCAGCAGCCCTATCGTTGAAGCTTTCTTT CASSPIVEAFF
TRBJ2-5 TRBV7-6 - many TGTGCCAGCAGCACAGCGTTACAAGAGACCCAGTACTTC CASSTALQETQYF
TRBJ1-2 TRBV7-2 - many TGTGCCAGCAGCTTAGTAGGGGGGGAAGTAGCTAACTATGGCTACACCTTC CASSLVGGEVANYGYTF
TRBJ1-6 TRBV3-1 - - TGTGCCAGCAGCCATCGGACTCCCGGACCCCTCCACTTT CASSHRTPGPLHF
TRBJ1-1 TRBV6-1 TRBD1 many TGTGCCAGCAGGGCCGGGGGACAGAATTATATGAACACTGAAGCTTTCTTT CASRAGGQNYMNTEAFF
TRBJ2-2 TRBV5-1 - once TGCGCCAGCAGCCCGGGCCCGGGACGTCCGAACACCGGGGAGCTGTTTTTT CASSPGPGRPNTGELFF
TRBJ2-1 TRBV12-3/TRBV12-4 TRBD2 few TGTGCCAGCAGATCGGGACTAGCGTTCGATGAGCAGTTCTTC CASRSGLAFDEQFF
TRBJ1-2 TRBV4-3 TRBD1 few TGCGCCAGCAGCCAAGATCCGGGACAGGGCGTATATTATGGCTACACCTTC CASSQDPGQGVYYGYTF
TRBJ1-1 TRBV27 - few TGTGCCAGCAGTTTCGGGAGTTTAACCCAAGCTTTCTTT CASSFGSLTQAFF
TRBJ2-1 TRBV27 - - TGTGCCAGCAGTGACACATACCCGAATGAGCAGTTCTTC CASSDTYPNEQFF
TRBJ2-2 TRBV27 TRBD2 - TGTGCCAGCAGTTTTGAGGCCGGGACTAGCGGGGGGGCAACCGGGGAGCTGTTTTTT CASSFEAGTSGGATGELFF